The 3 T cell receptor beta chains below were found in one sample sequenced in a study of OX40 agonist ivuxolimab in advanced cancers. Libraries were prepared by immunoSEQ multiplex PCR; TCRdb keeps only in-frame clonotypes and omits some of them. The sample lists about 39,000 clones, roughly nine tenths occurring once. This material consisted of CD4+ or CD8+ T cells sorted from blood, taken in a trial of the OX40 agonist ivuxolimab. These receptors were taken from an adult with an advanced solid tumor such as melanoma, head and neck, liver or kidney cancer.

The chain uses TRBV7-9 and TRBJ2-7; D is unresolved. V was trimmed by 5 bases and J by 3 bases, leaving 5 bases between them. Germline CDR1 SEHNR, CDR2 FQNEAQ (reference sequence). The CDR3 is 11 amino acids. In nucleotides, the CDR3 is TGTGCCAGCAGCCACGGCTACGAGCAGTACTTC. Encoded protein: CASSHGYEQYF. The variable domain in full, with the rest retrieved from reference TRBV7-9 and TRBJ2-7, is DTGVSQNPRHKITKRGQNVTFRCDPISEHNRLYWYRQTLGQGPEFLTYFQNEAQLEKSRLLSDRFSAERPKGSFSTLEIQRTEQGDSAMYLCASSHGYEQYFGPGTRLTVT.

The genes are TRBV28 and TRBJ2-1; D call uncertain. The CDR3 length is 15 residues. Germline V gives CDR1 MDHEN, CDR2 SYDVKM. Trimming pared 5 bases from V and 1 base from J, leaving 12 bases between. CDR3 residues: CASSRVYTSYNEQFF. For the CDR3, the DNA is TGTGCCAGCAGTCGGGTTTACACGTCCTACAATGAGCAGTTCTTC.

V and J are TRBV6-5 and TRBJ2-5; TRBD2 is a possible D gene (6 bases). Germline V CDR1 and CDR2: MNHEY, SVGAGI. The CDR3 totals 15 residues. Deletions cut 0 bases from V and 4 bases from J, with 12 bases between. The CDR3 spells CASSYSRRSGETQYF. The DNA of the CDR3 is TGTGCCAGCAGTTACTCGAGGCGTAGCGGAGAGACCCAGTACTTC.